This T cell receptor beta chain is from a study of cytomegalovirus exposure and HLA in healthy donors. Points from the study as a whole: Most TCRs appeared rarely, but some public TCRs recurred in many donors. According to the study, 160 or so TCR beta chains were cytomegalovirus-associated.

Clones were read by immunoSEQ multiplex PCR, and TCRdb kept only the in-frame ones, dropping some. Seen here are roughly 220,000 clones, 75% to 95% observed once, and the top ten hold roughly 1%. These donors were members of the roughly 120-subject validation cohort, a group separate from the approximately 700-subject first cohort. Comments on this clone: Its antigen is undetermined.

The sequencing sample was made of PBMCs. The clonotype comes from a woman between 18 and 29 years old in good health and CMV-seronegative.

The CDR3 region is CASRDKGASAGYTF. DNA for the CDR3: TGTGCCAGCAGAGACAAGGGGGCCTCGGCGGGCTACACCTTC. The V and J genes are TRBV6-4 and TRBJ1-2; 7 bases are shared with TRBD1. J was trimmed by 8 bases and V by 6 bases; bases with no gene match: 12. Germline V gene sequence: CDR1 MRHNA, CDR2 SNTAGT. The CDR3 is 14 amino acids.